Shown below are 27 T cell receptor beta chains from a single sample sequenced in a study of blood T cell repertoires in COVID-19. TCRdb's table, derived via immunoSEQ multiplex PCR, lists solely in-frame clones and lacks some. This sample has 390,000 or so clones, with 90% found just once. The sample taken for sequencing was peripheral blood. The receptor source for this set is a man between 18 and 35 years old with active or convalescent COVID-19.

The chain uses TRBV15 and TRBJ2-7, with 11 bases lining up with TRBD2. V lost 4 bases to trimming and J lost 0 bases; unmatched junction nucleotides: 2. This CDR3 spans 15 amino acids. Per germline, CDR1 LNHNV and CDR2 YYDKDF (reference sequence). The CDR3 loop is CATSTLAGGSYEQYF. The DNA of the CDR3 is TGTGCCACCAGCACCCTAGCGGGGGGCTCCTACGAGCAGTACTTC.

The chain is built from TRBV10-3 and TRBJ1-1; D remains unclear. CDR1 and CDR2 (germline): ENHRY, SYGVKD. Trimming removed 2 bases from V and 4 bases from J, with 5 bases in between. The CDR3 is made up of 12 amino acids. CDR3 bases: TGTGCCATCAGTGAGGGCAGCACTGAAGCTTTCTTT. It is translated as CAISEGSTEAFF.

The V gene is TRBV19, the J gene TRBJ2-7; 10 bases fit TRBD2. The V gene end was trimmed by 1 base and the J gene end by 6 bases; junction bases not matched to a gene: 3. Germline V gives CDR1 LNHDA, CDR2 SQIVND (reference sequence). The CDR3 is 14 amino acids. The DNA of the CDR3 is TGTGCCAGTAGTATAGCACCTAGCGGGAGCGAGCAGTACTTC. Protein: CASSIAPSGSEQYF.

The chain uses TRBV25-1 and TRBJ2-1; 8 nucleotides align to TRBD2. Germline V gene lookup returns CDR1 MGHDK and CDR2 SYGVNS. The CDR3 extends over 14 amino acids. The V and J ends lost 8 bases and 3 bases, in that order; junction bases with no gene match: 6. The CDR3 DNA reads TGTGCCAGCTCTAGCGGGTACGACTACAATGAGCAGTTCTTC. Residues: CASSSGYDYNEQFF.

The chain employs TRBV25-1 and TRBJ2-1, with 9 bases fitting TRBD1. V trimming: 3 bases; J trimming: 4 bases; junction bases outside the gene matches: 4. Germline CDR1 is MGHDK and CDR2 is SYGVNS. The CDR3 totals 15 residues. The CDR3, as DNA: TGTGCCAGCAGTGAGGTACAGGGGGCGTACAATGAGCAGTTCTTC. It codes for CASSEVQGAYNEQFF.

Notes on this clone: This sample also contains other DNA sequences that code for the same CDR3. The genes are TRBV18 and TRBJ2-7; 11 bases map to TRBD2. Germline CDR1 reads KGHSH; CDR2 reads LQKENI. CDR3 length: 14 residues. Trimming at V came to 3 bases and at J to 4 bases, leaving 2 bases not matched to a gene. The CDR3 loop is CASSPGLADYEQYF. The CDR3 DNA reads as TGTGCCAGCTCACCGGGACTAGCGGATTACGAGCAGTACTTC.

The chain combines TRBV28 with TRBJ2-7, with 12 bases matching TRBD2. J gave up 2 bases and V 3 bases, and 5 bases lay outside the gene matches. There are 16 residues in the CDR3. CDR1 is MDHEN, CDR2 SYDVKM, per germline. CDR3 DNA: TGTGCCAGCAGTTTGACCCGACTAGCGGGAGCCTACGAGCAGTACTTC. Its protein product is CASSLTRLAGAYEQYF.

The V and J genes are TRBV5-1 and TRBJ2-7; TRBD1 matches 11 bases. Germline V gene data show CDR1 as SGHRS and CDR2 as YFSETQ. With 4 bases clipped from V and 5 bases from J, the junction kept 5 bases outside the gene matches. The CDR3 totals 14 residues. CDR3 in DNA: TGCGCCAGCAGCCCCGGACAGGGGGCCAACGAGCAGTACTTC. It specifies CASSPGQGANEQYF.

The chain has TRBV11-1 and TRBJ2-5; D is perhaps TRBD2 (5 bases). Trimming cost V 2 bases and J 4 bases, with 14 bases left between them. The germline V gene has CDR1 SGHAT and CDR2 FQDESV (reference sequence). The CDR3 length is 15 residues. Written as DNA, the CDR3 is TGTGCCAGCAGCTTATTTACGGGGTCAGGAGAGACCCAGTACTTC. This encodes CASSLFTGSGETQYF. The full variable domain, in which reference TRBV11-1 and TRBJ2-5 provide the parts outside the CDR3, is EAEVAQSPRYKITEKSQAVAFWCDPISGHATLYWYRQILGQGPELLVQFQDESVVDDSQLPKDRFSAERLKGVDSTLKIQPAELGDSAMYLCASSLFTGSGETQYFGPGTRLLVL.

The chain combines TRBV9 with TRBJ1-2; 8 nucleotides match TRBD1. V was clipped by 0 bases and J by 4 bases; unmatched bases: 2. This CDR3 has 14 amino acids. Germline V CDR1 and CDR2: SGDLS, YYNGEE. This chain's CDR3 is CASSVGTGTYGYTF. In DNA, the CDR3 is TGTGCCAGCAGCGTAGGGACAGGGACCTATGGCTACACCTTC.

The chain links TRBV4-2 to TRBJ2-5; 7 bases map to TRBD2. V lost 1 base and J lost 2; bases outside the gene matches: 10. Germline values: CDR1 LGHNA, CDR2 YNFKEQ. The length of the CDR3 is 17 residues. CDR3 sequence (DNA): TGTGCCAGCAGCCAAGTCGGGTCTAGCGGAGATCAAGAGACCCAGTACTTC. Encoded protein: CASSQVGSSGDQETQYF.

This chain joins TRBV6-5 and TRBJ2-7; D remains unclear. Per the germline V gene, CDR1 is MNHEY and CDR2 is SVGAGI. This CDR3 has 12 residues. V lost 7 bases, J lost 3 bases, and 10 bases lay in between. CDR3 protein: CASISSGYEQYF. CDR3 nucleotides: TGTGCCAGCATATCATCGGGCTACGAGCAGTACTTC.

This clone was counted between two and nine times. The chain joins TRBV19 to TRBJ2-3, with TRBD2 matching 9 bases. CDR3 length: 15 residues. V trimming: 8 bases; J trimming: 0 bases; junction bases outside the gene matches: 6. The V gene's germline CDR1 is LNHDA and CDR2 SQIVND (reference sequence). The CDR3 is CASLPLAGSTDTQYF. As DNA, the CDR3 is TGTGCCAGTCTCCCTCTAGCGGGAAGCACAGATACGCAGTATTTT.

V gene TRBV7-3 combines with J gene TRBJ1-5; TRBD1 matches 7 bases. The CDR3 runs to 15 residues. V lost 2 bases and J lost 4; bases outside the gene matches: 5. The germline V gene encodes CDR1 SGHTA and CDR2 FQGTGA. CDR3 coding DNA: TGTGCCAGCAGCTTATCGGGGGACAGTAATCAGCCCCAGCATTTT. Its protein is CASSLSGDSNQPQHF.

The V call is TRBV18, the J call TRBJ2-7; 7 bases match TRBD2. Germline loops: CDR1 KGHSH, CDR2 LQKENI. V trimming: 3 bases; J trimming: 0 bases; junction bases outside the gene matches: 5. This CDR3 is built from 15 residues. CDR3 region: CASSPLGGSSYEQYF. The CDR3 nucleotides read TGTGCCAGCTCACCGTTGGGGGGGAGCTCCTACGAGCAGTACTTC.

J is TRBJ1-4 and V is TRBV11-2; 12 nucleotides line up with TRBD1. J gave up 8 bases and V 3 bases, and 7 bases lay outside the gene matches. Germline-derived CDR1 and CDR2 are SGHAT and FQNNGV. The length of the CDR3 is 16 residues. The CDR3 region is CASSLIPGQGAEKLFF. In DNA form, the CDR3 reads TGTGCCAGCAGCTTGATTCCGGGACAGGGGGCGGAAAAACTGTTTTTT.

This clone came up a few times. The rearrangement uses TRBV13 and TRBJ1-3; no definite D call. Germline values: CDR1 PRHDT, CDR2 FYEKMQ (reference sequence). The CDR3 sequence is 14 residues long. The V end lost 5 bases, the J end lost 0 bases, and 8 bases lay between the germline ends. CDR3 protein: CASSGRSSGNTIYF. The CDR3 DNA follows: TGTGCCAGCAGCGGCCGGAGCTCTGGAAACACCATATATTTT.

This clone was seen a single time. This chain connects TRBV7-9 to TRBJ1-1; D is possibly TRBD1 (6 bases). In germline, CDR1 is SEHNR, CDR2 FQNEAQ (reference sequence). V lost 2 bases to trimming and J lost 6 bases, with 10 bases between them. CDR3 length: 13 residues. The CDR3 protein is CASSLSRQAEAFF. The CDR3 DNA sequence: TGTGCCAGCAGCTTATCTCGACAGGCTGAAGCTTTCTTT.

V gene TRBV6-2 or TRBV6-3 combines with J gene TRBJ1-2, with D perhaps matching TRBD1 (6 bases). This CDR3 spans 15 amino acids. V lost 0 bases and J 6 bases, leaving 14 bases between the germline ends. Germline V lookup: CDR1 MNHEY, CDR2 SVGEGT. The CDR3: CASSYSIQGRNGYTF. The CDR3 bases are TGTGCCAGCAGTTACTCGATTCAGGGGCGGAATGGCTACACCTTC.

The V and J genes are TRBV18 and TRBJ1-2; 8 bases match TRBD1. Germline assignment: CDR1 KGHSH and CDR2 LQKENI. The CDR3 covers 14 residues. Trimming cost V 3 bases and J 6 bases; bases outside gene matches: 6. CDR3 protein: CASSPRQGMDGYTF. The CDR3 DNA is TGTGCCAGCTCACCTAGACAGGGGATGGATGGCTACACCTTC.

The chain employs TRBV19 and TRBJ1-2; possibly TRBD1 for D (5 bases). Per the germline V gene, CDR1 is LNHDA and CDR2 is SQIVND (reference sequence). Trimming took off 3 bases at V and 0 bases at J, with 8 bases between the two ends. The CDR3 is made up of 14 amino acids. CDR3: CASSIQGANYGYTF. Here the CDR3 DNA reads TGTGCCAGTAGTATTCAGGGTGCTAACTATGGCTACACCTTC.

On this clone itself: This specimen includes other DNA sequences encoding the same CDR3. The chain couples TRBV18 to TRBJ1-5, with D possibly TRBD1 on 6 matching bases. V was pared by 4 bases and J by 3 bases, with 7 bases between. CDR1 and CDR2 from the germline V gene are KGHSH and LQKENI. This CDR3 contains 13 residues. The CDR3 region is CASSRQDNQPQHF. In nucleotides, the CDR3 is TGTGCCAGCTCACGACAGGACAATCAGCCCCAGCATTTT. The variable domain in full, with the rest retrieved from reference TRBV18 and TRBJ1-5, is NAGVMQNPRHLVRRRGQEARLRCSPMKGHSHVYWYRQLPEEGLKFMVYLQKENIIDESGMPKERFSAEFPKEGPSILRIQQVVRGDSAAYFCASSRQDNQPQHFGDGTRLSIL.

The CDR3 loop reads CASSLYGRPRGKNTEAFF. CDR3 sequence (DNA): TGTGCCAGCAGTTTATACGGTCGGCCCAGGGGAAAAAACACTGAAGCTTTCTTT. The V gene is TRBV27, the J gene TRBJ1-1; TRBD1 is a possible D gene (6 bases). Germline loops: CDR1 MNHEY, CDR2 SMNVEV (reference sequence). The V and J ends lost 1 base and 2 bases respectively, with 20 bases between them. The length of the CDR3 is 18 residues.

The CDR3, as DNA: TGCGCCAGCAGCTCTTCACGGGGAAGCTCCTACGAGCAGTACTTC. This translates into CASSSSRGSSYEQYF. The chain links TRBV5-1 to TRBJ2-7; a possible D gene is TRBD2 (5 bases). The ends were cut back, 3 bases at V and 0 bases at J, with 13 bases in the middle. The germline gives CDR1 SGHRS, CDR2 YFSETQ. The CDR3 sequence is 15 residues long.

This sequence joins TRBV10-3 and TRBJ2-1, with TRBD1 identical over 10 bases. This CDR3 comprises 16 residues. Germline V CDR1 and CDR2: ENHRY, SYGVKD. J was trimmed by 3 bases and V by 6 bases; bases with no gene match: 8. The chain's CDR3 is CAIRQPGQGRYNEQFF. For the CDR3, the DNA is TGTGCCATCAGACAACCGGGACAGGGGCGCTACAATGAGCAGTTCTTC.

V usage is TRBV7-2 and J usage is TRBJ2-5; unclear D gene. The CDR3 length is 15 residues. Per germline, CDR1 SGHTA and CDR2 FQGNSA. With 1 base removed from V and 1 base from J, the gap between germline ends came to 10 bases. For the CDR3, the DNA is TGTGCCAGCAGCTTAGGGGCAGGTAGCCAAGAGACCCAGTACTTC. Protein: CASSLGAGSQETQYF. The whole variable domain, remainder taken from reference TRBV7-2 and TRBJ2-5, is GAGVSQSPSNKVTEKGKDVELRCDPISGHTALYWYRQSLGQGLEFLIYFQGNSAPDKSGLPSDRFSAERTGGSVSTLTIQRTQQEDSAVYLCASSLGAGSQETQYFGPGTRLLVL.

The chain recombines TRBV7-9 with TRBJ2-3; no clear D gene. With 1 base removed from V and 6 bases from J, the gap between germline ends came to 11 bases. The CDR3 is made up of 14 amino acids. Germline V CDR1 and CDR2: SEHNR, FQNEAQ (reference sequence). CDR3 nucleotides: TGTGCCAGCAGCTTAGTAGACGGCAGGGATACGCAGTATTTT. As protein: CASSLVDGRDTQYF.